This T cell receptor beta chain was captured in a study of T cells expressing NK-cell markers. At the level of the study: According to the study, TCR beta repertoires originated from sorted CD3+CD56+NKG2C+, CD3+CD56+NKG2C- and CD3+CD56-NKG2C+ T cells.

TCRdb re-called the 5' RACE reads; one entry per CDR3 protein, DNA not given. The sample includes hundreds of thousands of distinct CDR3 sequences. The CDR3 runs 14 residues. In germline, CDR1 is SGHRS, CDR2 YFSETQ. Study-level points and caveats: Among CD8+ T cells from about six donors, dominant NKG2C+ clonotypes accounted for roughly 1.0-7.0%. It was still unclear whether expanded NKG2C+ T cell clones were HCMV specific.

To note about this clonotype: Its matching antigen is unknown.

This TCR came from a woman aged 18-70 years in good health. V usage is TRBV5-1 and J usage is TRBJ2-3; TCRdb's D call, TRBD2, is unchecked because there is no DNA. Material for sequencing was blood T cells: a sorted CD56 or NKG2C T cell subset, CD4+ or CD8+ T cells, or bulk PBMC T cells (not recorded which). CDR3 residues: CASSKASRPDTQYF. The entire variable domain, with the rest obtained from reference TRBV5-1 and TRBJ2-3, is as follows: KAGVTQTPRYLIKTRGQQVTLSCSPISGHRSVSWYQQTPGQGLQFLFEYFSETQRNKGNFPGRFSGRQFSNSRSEMNVSTLELGDSALYLCASSKASRPDTQYFGPGTRLTVL.